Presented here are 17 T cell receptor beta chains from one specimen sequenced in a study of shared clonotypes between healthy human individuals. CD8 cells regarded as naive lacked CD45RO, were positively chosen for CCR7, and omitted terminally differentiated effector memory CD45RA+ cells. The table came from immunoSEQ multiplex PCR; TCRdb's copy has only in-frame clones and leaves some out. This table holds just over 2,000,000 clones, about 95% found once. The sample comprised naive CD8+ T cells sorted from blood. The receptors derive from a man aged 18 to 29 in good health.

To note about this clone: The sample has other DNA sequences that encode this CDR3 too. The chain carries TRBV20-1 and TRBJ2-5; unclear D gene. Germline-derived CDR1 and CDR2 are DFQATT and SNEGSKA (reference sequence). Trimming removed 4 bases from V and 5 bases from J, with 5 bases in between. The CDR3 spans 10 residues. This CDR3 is CSATRETQYF. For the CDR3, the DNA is TGCAGTGCTACCAGGGAGACCCAGTACTTC.

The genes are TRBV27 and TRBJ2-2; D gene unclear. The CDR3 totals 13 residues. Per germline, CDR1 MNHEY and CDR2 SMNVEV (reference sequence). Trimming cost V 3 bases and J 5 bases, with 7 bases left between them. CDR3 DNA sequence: TGTGCCAGCAGTTTTACAGAAACCGGGGAGCTGTTTTTT. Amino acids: CASSFTETGELFF.

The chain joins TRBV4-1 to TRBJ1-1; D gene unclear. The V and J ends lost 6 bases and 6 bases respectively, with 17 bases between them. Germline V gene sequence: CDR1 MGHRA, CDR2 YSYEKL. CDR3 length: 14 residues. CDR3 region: CASSFSRAEAEAFF. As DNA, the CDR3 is TGCGCCAGCAGTTTTTCTAGGGCTGAGGCTGAAGCTTTCTTT.

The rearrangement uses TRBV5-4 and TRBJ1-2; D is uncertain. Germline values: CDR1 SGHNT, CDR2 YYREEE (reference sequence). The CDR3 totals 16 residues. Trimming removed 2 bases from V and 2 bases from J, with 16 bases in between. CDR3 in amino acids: CASSFGEPSPNYGYTF. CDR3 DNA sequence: TGTGCCAGCAGCTTTGGGGAACCGAGTCCAAACTATGGCTACACCTTC.

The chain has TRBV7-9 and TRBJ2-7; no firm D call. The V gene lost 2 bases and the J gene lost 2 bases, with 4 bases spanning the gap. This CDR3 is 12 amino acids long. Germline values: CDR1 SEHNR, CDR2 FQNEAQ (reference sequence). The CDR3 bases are TGTGCCAGCAGCTTAATCGCCTACGAGCAGTACTTC. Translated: CASSLIAYEQYF. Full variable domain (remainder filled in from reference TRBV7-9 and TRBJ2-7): DTGVSQNPRHKITKRGQNVTFRCDPISEHNRLYWYRQTLGQGPEFLTYFQNEAQLEKSRLLSDRFSAERPKGSFSTLEIQRTEQGDSAMYLCASSLIAYEQYFGPGTRLTVT.

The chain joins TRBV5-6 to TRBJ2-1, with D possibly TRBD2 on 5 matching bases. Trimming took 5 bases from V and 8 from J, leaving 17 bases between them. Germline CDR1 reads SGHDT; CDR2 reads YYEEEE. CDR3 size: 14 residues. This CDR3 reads CASSQDLPFHEQFF. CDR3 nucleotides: TGTGCCAGCAGTCAGGACTTGCCCTTCCATGAGCAGTTCTTC.

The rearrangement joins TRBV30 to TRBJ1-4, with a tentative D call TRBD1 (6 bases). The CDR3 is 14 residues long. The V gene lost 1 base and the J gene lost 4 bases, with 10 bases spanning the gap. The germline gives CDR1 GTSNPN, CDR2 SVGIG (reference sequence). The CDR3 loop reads CAWSEGGFNEKLFF. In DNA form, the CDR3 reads TGTGCCTGGAGTGAGGGGGGATTTAATGAAAAACTGTTTTTT.

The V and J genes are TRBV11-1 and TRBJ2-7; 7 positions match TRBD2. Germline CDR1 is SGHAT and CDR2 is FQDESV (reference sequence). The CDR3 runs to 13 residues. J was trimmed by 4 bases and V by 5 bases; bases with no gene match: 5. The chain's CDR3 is CASSTGTIYEQYF. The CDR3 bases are TGTGCCAGCAGCACCGGGACTATATACGAGCAGTACTTC.

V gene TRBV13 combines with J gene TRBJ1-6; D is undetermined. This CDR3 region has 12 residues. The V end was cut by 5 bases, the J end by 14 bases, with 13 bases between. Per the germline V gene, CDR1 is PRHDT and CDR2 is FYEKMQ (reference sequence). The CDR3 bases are TGTGCCAGCAGCGGGGAAGGCGGGACCCTCCACTTT. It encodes CASSGEGGTLHF.

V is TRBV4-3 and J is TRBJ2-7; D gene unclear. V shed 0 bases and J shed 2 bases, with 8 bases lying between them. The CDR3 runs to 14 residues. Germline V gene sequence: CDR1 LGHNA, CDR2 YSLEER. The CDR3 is CASSQDPEAYEQYF. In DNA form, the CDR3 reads TGCGCCAGCAGCCAAGACCCAGAAGCCTACGAGCAGTACTTC.

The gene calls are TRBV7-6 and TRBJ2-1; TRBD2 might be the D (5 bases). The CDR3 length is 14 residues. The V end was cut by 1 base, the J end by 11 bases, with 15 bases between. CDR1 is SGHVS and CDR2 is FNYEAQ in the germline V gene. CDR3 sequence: CASSLGDGSAQQFF. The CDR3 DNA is TGTGCCAGCAGCTTAGGAGATGGTAGCGCCCAGCAGTTCTTC.

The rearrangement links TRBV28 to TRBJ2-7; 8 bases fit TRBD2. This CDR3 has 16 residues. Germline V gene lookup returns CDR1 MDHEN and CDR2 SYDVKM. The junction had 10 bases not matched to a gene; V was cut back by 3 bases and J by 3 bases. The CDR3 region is CASSLGPGRELYEQYF. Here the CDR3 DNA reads TGTGCCAGCAGTTTGGGGCCCGGGAGGGAGCTCTACGAGCAGTACTTC.

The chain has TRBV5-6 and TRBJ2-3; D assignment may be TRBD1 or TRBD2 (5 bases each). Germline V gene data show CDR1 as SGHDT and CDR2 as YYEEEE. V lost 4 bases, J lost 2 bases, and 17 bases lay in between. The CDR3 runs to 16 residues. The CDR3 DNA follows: TGTGCCAGCAGCGCGACCGGGGCCCTAAACACAGATACGCAGTATTTT. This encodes CASSATGALNTDTQYF. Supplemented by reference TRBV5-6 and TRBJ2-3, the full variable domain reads DAGVTQSPTHLIKTRGQQVTLRCSPKSGHDTVSWYQQALGQGPQFIFQYYEEEERQRGNFPDRFSGHQFPNYSSELNVNALLLGDSALYLCASSATGALNTDTQYFGPGTRLTVL.

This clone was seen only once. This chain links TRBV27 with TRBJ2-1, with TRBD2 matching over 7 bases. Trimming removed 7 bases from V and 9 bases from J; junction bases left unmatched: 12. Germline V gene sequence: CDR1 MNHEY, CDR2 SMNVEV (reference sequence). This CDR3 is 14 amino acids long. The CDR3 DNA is TGTGCCAGCACTCCGAGACTAGCTCGTAGTGAGCAGTTCTTC. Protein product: CASTPRLARSEQFF.

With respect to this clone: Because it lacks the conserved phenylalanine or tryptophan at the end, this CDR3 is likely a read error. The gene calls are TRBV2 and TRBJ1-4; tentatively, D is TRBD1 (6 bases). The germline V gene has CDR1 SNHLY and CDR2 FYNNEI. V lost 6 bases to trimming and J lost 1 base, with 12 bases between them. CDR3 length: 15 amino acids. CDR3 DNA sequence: TGTGCCAGCAGGGCAGGGGTACGAACTAATGAAAAACTGTTTCTT. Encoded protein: CASRAGVRTNEKLFL.

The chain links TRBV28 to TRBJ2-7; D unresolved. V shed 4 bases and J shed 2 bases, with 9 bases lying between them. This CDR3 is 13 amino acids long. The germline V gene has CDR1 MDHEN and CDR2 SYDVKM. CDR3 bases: TGTGCCAGCAGTTCTATTGGTACCTACGAGCAGTACTTC. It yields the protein CASSSIGTYEQYF.

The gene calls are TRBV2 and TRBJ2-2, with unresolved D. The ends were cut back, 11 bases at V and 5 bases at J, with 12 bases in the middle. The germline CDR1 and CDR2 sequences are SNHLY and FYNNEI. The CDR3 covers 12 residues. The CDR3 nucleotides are TGTGCCTCCCCCGGGCCAACCGGGGAGCTGTTTTTT. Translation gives CASPGPTGELFF.